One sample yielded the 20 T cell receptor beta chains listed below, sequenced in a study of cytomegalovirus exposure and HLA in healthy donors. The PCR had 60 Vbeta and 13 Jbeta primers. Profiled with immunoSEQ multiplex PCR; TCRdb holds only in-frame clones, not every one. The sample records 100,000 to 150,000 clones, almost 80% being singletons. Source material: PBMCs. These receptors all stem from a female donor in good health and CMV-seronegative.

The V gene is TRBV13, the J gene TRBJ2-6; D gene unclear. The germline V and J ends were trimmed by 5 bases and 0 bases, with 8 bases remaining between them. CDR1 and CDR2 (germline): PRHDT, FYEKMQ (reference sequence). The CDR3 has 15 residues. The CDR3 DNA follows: TGTGCCAGCAGCCCACGACTCTCTGGGGCCAACGTCCTGACTTTC. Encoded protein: CASSPRLSGANVLTF.

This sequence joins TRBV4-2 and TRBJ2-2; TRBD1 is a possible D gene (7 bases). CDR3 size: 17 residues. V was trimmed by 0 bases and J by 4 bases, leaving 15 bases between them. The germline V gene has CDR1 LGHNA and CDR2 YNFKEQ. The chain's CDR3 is CASSQDSGQGGTGELFF. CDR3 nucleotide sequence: TGTGCCAGCAGCCAAGATAGTGGGCAGGGGGGCACCGGGGAGCTGTTTTTT.

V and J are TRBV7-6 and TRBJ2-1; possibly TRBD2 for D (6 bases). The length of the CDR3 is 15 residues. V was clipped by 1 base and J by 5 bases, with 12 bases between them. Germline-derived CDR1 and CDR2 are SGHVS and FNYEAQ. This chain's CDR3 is CASSLEASANNEQFF. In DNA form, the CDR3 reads TGTGCCAGCAGCTTAGAGGCTAGCGCCAACAATGAGCAGTTCTTC.

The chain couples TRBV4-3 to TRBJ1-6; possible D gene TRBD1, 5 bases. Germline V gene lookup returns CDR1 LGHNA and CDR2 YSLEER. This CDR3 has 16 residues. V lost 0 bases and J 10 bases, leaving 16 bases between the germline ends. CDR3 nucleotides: TGCGCCAGCAGCCAAGATTTTACAGGATCGATGTCACCCCTCCACTTT. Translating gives CASSQDFTGSMSPLHF.

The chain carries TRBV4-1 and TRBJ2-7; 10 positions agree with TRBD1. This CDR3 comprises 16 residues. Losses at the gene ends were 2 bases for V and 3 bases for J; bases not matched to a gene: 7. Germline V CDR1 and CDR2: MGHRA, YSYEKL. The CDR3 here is CASSQSGTGAFYEQYF. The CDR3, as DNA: TGCGCCAGCAGCCAATCCGGGACAGGGGCGTTCTACGAGCAGTACTTC.

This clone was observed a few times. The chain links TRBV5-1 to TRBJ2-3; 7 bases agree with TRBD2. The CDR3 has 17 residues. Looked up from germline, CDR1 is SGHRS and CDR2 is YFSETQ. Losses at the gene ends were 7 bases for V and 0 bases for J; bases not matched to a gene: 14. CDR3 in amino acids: CASALGGIPTSTDTQYF. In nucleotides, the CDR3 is TGCGCCAGCGCCCTCGGGGGGATACCGACTAGCACAGATACGCAGTATTTT.

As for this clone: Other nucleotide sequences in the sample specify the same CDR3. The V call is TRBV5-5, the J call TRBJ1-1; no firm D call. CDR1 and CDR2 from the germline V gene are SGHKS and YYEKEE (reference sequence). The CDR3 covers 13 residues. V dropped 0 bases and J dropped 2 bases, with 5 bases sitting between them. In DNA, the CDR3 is TGTGCCAGCAGCTTGGATACAAACACTGAAGCTTTCTTT. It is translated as CASSLDTNTEAFF.

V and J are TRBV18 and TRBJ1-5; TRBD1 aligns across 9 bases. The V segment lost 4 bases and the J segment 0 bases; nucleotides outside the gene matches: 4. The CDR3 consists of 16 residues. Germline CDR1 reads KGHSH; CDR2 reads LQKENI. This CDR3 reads CASSLDRGYSNQPQHF. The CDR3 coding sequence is TGTGCCAGCTCACTGGACAGGGGATATAGCAATCAGCCCCAGCATTTT.

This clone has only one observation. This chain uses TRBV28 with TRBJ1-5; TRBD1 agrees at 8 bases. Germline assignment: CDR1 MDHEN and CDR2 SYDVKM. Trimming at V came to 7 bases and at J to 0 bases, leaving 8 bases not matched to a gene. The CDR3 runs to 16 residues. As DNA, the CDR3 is TGTGCCAGCAAAACCAGGGGGCTGGGTAGCAATCAGCCCCAGCATTTT. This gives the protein CASKTRGLGSNQPQHF. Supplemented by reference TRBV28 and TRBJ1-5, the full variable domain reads DVKVTQSSRYLVKRTGEKVFLECVQDMDHENMFWYRQDPGLGLRLIYFSYDVKMKEKGDIPEGYSVSREKKERFSLILESASTNQTSMYLCASKTRGLGSNQPQHFGDGTRLSIL.

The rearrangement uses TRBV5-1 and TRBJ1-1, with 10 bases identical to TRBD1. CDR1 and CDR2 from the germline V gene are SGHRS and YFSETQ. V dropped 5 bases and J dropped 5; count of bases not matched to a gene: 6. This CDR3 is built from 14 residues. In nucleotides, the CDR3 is TGCGCCAGCAGTCGGACAGGGGGAGGAACTGAAGCTTTCTTT. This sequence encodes CASSRTGGGTEAFF.

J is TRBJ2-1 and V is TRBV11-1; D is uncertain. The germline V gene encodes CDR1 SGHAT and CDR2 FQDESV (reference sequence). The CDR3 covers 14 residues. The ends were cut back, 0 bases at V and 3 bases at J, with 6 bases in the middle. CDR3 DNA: TGTGCCAGCAGCTTAGCACTTAACTACAATGAGCAGTTCTTC. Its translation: CASSLALNYNEQFF. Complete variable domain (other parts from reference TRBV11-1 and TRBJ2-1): EAEVAQSPRYKITEKSQAVAFWCDPISGHATLYWYRQILGQGPELLVQFQDESVVDDSQLPKDRFSAERLKGVDSTLKIQPAELGDSAMYLCASSLALNYNEQFFGPGTRLTVL.

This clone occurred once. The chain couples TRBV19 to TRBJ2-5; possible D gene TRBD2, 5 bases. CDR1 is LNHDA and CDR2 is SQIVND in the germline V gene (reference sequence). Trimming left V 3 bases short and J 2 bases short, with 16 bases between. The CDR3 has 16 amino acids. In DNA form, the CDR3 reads TGTGCCAGTAGTATTGCTGGCGGGTTACGGCAAGAGACCCAGTACTTC. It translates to CASSIAGGLRQETQYF.

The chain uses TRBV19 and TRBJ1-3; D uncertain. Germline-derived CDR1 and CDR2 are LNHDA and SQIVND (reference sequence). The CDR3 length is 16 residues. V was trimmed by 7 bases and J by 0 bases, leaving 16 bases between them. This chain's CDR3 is CASTQEGYRSGNTIYF. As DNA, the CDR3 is TGTGCCAGTACTCAAGAGGGATATCGCTCTGGAAACACCATATATTTT.

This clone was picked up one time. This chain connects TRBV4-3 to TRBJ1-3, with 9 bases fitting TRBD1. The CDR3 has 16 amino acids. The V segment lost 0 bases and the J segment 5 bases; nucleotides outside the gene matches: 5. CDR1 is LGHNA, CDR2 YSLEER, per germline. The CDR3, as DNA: TGCGCCAGCAGCCAAGACGCGACAGGGGGTAGAAACACCATATATTTT. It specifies CASSQDATGGRNTIYF.

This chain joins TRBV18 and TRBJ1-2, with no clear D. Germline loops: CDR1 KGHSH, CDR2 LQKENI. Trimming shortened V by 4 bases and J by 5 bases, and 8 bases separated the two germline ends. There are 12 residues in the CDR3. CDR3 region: CASSLSGYGYTF. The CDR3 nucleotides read TGTGCCAGCTCACTATCAGGATATGGCTACACCTTC.

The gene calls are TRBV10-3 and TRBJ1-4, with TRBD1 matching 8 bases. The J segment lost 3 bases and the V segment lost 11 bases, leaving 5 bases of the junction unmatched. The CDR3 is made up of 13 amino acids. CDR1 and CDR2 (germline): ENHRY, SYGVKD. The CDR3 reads CAVAGGPNEKLFF. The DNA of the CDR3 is TGTGCCGTCGCAGGGGGCCCTAATGAAAAACTGTTTTTT.

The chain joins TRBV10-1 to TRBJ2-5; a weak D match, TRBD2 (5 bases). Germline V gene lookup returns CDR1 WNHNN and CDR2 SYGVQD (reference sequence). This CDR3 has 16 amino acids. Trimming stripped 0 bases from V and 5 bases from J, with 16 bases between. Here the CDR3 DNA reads TGCGCCAGCAGTGAGTCGCGGGCCCAGGCAAGGGAGACCCAGTACTTC. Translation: CASSESRAQARETQYF.

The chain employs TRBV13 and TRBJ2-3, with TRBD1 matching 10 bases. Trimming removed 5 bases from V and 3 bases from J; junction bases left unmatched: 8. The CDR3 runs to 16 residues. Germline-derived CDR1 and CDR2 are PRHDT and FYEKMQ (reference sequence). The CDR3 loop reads CASSLARDRGTDTQYF. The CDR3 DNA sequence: TGTGCCAGCAGCCTCGCCCGGGACAGGGGAACAGATACGCAGTATTTT.

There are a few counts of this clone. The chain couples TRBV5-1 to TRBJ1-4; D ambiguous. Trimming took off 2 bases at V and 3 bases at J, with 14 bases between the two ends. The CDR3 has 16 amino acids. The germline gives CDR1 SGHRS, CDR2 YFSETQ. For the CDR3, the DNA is TGCGCCAGCAGCTTCGGAGGGATCGGGGCTAATGAAAAACTGTTTTTT. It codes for CASSFGGIGANEKLFF.

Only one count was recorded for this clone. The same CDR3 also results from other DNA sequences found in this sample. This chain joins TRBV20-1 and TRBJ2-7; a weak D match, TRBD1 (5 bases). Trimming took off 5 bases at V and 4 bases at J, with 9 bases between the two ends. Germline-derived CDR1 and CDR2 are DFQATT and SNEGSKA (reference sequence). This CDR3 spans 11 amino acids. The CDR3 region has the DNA TGCAGTGCTTCTCAGGGTTACGAGCAGTACTTC. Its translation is CSASQGYEQYF.